Each of the 9 T cell receptor beta chains below was sequenced from the same sample in a study of T cells in localized non-small cell lung cancer. Measured with immunoSEQ multiplex PCR; TCRdb has only the in-frame clones, and not every one. The sample shows about 51,000 clones, about 86% of them seen only once. The sequences come from peripheral blood mononuclear cells, collected before any cancer treatment. Receptor source: a man aged 40-75 years with stage III lung adenocarcinoma.

This clone was found a few times. V gene TRBV29-1 combines with J gene TRBJ1-1; D is ambiguous. Germline CDR1 SQVTM, CDR2 ANQGSEA. This CDR3 comprises 10 residues. CDR3 sequence reads: CSIMNTEAFF. The CDR3 bases are TGCAGTATTATGAACACTGAAGCTTTCTTT.

This sequence joins TRBV20-1 and TRBJ2-7; D gene unclear. Between the trimmed V and J ends, which lost 6 bases and 3 bases, there was a span of 9 bases. The CDR3 has 11 amino acids. Germline V CDR1 and CDR2: DFQATT, SNEGSKA (reference sequence). CDR3 bases: TGCAGTGCCTCGTCCAACTACGAGCAGTACTTC. Translated, it gives CSASSNYEQYF.

Turning to this clone: The sample contains more than one DNA sequence encoding this CDR3. The chain couples TRBV5-1 to TRBJ2-5; TRBD2 matches at 11 bases. The CDR3 is 14 residues long. Germline-derived CDR1 and CDR2 are SGHRS and YFSETQ. J gave up 3 bases and V 2 bases, and 0 bases lay outside the gene matches. The chain's CDR3 is CASSFSGGEETQYF. DNA of the CDR3: TGCGCCAGCAGCTTTAGCGGGGGGGAAGAGACCCAGTACTTC.

The chain couples TRBV5-6 to TRBJ1-4; D gene ambiguous. The CDR3 is made up of 14 amino acids. Germline CDR1 is SGHDT and CDR2 is YYEEEE. The germline V and J ends were trimmed by 0 bases and 8 bases, with 11 bases remaining between them. CDR3 coding DNA: TGTGCCAGCAGCTTGGACCAGGCGGACGAAAAACTGTTTTTT. Protein sequence: CASSLDQADEKLFF.

The J gene is TRBJ1-2, the V gene TRBV30, with D unclear. In germline, CDR1 is GTSNPN, CDR2 SVGIG (reference sequence). The CDR3 covers 16 residues. Trimming removed 0 bases at V and 0 bases at J, with 14 bases between. CDR3 in amino acids: CAWSVPSFTANYGYTF. For the CDR3, the DNA is TGTGCCTGGAGTGTCCCCTCCTTTACAGCTAACTATGGCTACACCTTC.

The chain is built from TRBV4-1 and TRBJ2-4; TRBD2 agrees at 9 bases. Germline loops: CDR1 MGHRA, CDR2 YSYEKL. V was pared by 0 bases and J by 1 base, with 10 bases of the junction left unmatched. The CDR3 has 19 amino acids. CDR3 sequence (DNA): TGCGCCAGCAGCCAAGAGACTAGCGGTCCTGCGGGGGCCAAAAACATTCAGTACTTC. Its protein is CASSQETSGPAGAKNIQYF.

The chain joins TRBV5-4 to TRBJ2-7; D gene ambiguous. Germline V gives CDR1 SGHNT, CDR2 YYREEE (reference sequence). V was pared by 2 bases and J by 2 bases, with 11 bases between. The CDR3 spans 14 residues. This CDR3 reads CASSLLERAYEQYF. The CDR3 bases are TGTGCCAGCAGCTTATTGGAAAGAGCCTACGAGCAGTACTTC.

The V and J genes are TRBV7-9 and TRBJ2-3; 7 bases line up with TRBD1. This CDR3 region has 14 residues. Germline V CDR1 and CDR2: SEHNR, FQNEAQ (reference sequence). The trim removed 5 bases at V and 0 bases at J, leaving 2 bases unmatched. CDR3 region: CASSATGSTDTQYF. The CDR3 DNA follows: TGTGCCAGCAGCGCGACAGGGAGCACAGATACGCAGTATTTT.

This clone was detected once. The rearrangement links TRBV5-1 to TRBJ2-1; D tentatively fits TRBD1 or TRBD2 (5 bases each). Germline V gene lookup returns CDR1 SGHRS and CDR2 YFSETQ. The V end was cut by 7 bases, the J end by 6 bases, with 20 bases between. The length of the CDR3 is 15 residues. The CDR3 reads CASRPIGELVNEQFF. CDR3 in DNA: TGCGCCAGCCGCCCTATAGGGGAGTTGGTCAATGAGCAGTTCTTC.